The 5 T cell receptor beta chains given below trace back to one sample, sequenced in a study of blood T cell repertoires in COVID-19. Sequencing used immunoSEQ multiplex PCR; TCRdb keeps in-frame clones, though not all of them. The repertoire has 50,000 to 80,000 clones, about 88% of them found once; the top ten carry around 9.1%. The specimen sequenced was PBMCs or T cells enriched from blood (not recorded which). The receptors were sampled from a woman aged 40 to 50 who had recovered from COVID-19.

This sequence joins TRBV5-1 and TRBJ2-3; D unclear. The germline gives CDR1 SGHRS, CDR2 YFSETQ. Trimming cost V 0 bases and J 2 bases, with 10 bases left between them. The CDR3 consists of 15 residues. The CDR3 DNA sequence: TGCGCCAGCAGCTTGGTTTCAGGATTCACAGATACGCAGTATTTT. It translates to CASSLVSGFTDTQYF.

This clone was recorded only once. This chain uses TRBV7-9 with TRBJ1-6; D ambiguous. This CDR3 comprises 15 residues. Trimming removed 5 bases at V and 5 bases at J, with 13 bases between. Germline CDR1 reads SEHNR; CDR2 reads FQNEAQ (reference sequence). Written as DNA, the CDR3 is TGTGCCAGCAGCCGCACAGAAAACGATAATTCACCCCTCCACTTT. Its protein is CASSRTENDNSPLHF.

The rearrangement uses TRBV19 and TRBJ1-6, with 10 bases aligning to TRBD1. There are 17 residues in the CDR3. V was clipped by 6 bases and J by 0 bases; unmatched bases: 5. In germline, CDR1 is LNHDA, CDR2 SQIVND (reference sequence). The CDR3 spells CASRPGQGSSYNSPLHF. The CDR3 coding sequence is TGTGCCAGTAGGCCGGGACAGGGGAGCTCCTATAATTCACCCCTCCACTTT.

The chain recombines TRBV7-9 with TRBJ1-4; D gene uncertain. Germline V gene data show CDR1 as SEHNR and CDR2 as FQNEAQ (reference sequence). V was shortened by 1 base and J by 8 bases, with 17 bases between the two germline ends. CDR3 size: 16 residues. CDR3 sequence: CASSLGGRGLLEKLFF. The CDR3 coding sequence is TGTGCCAGCAGCTTAGGAGGAAGAGGGTTACTAGAAAAACTGTTTTTT.

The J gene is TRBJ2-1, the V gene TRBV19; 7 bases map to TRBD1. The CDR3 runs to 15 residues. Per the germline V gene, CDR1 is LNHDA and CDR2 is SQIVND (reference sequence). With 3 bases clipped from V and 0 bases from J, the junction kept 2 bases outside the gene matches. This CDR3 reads CASSMTGSSYNEQFF. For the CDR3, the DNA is TGTGCCAGTAGTATGACAGGGAGCTCCTACAATGAGCAGTTCTTC.